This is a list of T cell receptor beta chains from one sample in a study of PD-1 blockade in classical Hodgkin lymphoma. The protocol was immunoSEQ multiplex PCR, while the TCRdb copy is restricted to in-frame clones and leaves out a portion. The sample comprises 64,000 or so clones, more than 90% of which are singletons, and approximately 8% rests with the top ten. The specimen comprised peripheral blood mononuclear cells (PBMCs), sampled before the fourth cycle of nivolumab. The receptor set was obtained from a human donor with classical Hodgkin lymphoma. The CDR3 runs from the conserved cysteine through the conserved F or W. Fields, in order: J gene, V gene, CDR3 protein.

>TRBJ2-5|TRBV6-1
CASTNSLALQETQYF
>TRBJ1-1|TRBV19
CASRSPGQNTEAFF
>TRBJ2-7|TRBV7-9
CASSLETELYEQYF
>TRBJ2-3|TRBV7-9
CASSLARGGGPDTQYF
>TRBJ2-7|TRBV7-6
CASSPMELAGLEQYF
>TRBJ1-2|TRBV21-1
CASSKAQGAYGYTF
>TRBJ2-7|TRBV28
CASSLGIRSYEQYF
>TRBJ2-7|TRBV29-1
CGVNGPSSYEQYF
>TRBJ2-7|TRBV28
CASSFGGQIIYEQYF
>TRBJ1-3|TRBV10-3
CAIRESTWGSGNTIYF
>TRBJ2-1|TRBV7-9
CASSPGVSYNEQFF
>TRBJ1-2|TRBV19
CASSPADRGGAARTF
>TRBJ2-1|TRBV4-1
CASSQVMLGQLREQFF
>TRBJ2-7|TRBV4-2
CASSPSGGGSGYEQYF
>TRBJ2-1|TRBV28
CASSTDFLAGGPSHNEQFF
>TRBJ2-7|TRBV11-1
CASSLELAGAGRYEQYF
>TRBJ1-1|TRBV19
CASSPLIRQSNTEAFF
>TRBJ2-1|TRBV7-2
CASSLAYGPNEQFF
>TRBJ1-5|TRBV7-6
CASSLAPLDQPQHF
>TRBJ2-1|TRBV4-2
CASSQRTSGSLYNEQFF
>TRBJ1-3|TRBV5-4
CASSSWTGGNTIYF
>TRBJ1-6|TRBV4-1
CASSQGDRERSPLHF
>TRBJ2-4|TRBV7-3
CAIPRSGRALNIQYF
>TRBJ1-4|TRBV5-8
CASSLYRDTLF
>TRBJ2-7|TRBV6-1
CASSDRGLAGGPREQYF
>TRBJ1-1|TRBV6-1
CASSEDWGGRTEAFF
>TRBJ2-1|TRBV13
CATSGPRVTYNEQFF
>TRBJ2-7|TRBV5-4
CASSLGRDGAYEQYF
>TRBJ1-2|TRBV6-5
CASSYIRGFYGYTF
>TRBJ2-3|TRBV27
CASSLFPRDTQYF
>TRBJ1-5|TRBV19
CASSITGTGGNQPQHF
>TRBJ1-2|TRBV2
CAIDKDGSAGYGYTF
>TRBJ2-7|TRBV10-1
CASSRDPSYEQYF